A single sample gave rise to the 30 T cell receptor beta chains below, sequenced in a study of shared clonotypes between healthy human individuals. Data came from immunoSEQ multiplex PCR; TCRdb stores just in-frame clones and leaves some out. This sample has over 950,000 clones, with approximately 77% found just once. The sample was memory CD4+ T cells from PBMCs. The subset: CD45RA-negative fraction. The receptors derive from a man between 18 and 35 years old in good health. Some clones in this sample may be carry-over from other donors' samples.

The chain joins TRBV2 to TRBJ1-5; no definite D call. Trimming cost V 7 bases and J 2 bases, with 9 bases left between them. Germline CDR1 is SNHLY and CDR2 is FYNNEI. There are 13 residues in the CDR3. CDR3 in DNA: TGTGCCAGCACGGGCGGGGGCAATCAGCCCCAGCATTTT. Its translation: CASTGGGNQPQHF.

This clone was counted only a few times. This chain connects TRBV4-1 to TRBJ1-1, with a tentative D call TRBD1 (5 bases). Per germline, CDR1 MGHRA and CDR2 YSYEKL. The CDR3 has 13 amino acids. The ends were cut back, 4 bases at V and 2 bases at J, with 8 bases in the middle. The CDR3 spells CASSLDSNTEAFF. Here the CDR3 DNA reads TGCGCCAGCAGCCTCGACAGTAACACTGAAGCTTTCTTT.

This chain connects TRBV5-1 to TRBJ1-2; the D gene is possibly TRBD1 (5 bases). The V gene lost 5 bases and the J gene lost 7 bases, with 12 bases spanning the gap. Germline CDR1 is SGHRS and CDR2 is YFSETQ. The CDR3 is 12 amino acids. The CDR3 DNA reads as TGCGCCAGCAGGGGGGACGTCCCTGGCTACACCTTC. Its translation is CASRGDVPGYTF.

The chain uses TRBV7-2 and TRBJ2-7; 10 bases fit TRBD2. The J segment lost 6 bases and the V segment lost 1 base, leaving 6 bases of the junction unmatched. The length of the CDR3 is 15 residues. Germline CDR1 reads SGHTA; CDR2 reads FQGNSA. This CDR3 reads CASSLEAGGLGEQYF. Here the CDR3 DNA reads TGTGCCAGCAGCTTAGAAGCGGGAGGGTTGGGCGAGCAGTACTTC.

The rearrangement joins TRBV9 to TRBJ2-7; weak D call: TRBD2 (6 bases). The CDR3 has 15 residues. The V gene's germline CDR1 is SGDLS and CDR2 YYNGEE. Trimming shortened V by 2 bases and J by 4 bases, and 16 bases separated the two germline ends. CDR3 coding DNA: TGTGCCAGCAGCGTTCGGGCGGGAACCGGGTACGAGCAGTACTTC. Its translation is CASSVRAGTGYEQYF.

The V and J genes are TRBV5-1 and TRBJ2-3; D gene uncertain. CDR1 SGHRS and CDR2 YFSETQ come from the germline V gene. CDR3 length equals 14 residues. V was pared by 4 bases and J by 0 bases, with 9 bases between. This CDR3 is CASSQLPSTDTQYF. Written as DNA, the CDR3 is TGCGCCAGCAGCCAACTTCCTAGCACAGATACGCAGTATTTT.

The chain links TRBV5-1 to TRBJ1-3; unclear D gene. V dropped 0 bases and J dropped 4 bases, with 11 bases sitting between them. The CDR3 length is 15 residues. Germline CDR1 SGHRS, CDR2 YFSETQ. Here the CDR3 DNA reads TGCGCCAGCAGCTTGGCCCTGGGAGCAGGAAACACCATATATTTT. Encoded protein: CASSLALGAGNTIYF.

The table lists this clone with a few counts. The V and J genes are TRBV6-5 and TRBJ1-1; D is unresolved. V shed 10 bases and J shed 6 bases, with 18 bases lying between them. CDR3 length equals 13 residues. From germline, CDR1 is MNHEY and CDR2 SVGAGI. CDR3 region: CATVRNIPPEAFF. CDR3 nucleotide sequence: TGTGCCACGGTCAGGAATATCCCTCCTGAAGCTTTCTTT.

This clone was detected a few times. V gene TRBV4-2 combines with J gene TRBJ1-1; TRBD1 aligns across 10 bases. CDR1 and CDR2 from the germline V gene are LGHNA and YNFKEQ. CDR3 length equals 15 residues. The ends lost 3 bases at V and 4 bases at J; junction bases unmatched: 5. CDR3 loop: CASSQTGGGVTEAFF. CDR3 DNA sequence: TGTGCCAGCAGCCAGACAGGGGGCGGAGTCACTGAAGCTTTCTTT.

The V and J genes are TRBV5-6 and TRBJ2-5; possible D gene TRBD1, 7 bases. The V gene's germline CDR1 is SGHDT and CDR2 YYEEEE. The CDR3 is 14 amino acids. V shed 4 bases and J shed 4 bases, with 14 bases lying between them. The CDR3 region has the DNA TGTGCCAGCAGCCAGGGGGGCGTCGGAGAGACCCAGTACTTC. Its protein product is CASSQGGVGETQYF.

This clone occurred a few times. The chain joins TRBV5-1 to TRBJ1-4; TRBD1 agrees at 9 bases. J lost 7 bases, V lost 0 bases, and 4 bases had no gene match. This CDR3 is built from 15 residues. Germline assignment: CDR1 SGHRS and CDR2 YFSETQ. The CDR3 is CASSLGGDRAEKLFF. In DNA form, the CDR3 reads TGCGCCAGCAGCTTGGGAGGGGACAGGGCTGAAAAACTGTTTTTT.

The CDR3 sequence is CASSRFRGRDGNQPQHF. The CDR3 nucleotides are TGCGCCAGCAGCCGCTTCAGGGGCAGGGATGGCAATCAGCCCCAGCATTTT. The chain is built from TRBV4-1 and TRBJ1-5, with TRBD1 as a possible D gene (6 bases). There are 17 residues in the CDR3. Germline CDR1 and CDR2: MGHRA and YSYEKL. V was pared by 4 bases and J by 2 bases, with 18 bases between.

The chain uses TRBV2 and TRBJ2-2; D unresolved. V lost 8 bases and J lost 3, with 16 bases in between. The CDR3 spans 15 residues. Looked up from germline, CDR1 is SNHLY and CDR2 is FYNNEI. The CDR3: CASAVHGRDTGELFF. CDR3 nucleotides: TGTGCCAGCGCAGTCCATGGTCGGGACACCGGGGAGCTGTTTTTT.

This clone occurred a few times. The chain joins TRBV18 to TRBJ2-7; D call uncertain. The ends were cut back, 2 bases at V and 2 bases at J, with 7 bases in the middle. Germline CDR1 and CDR2: KGHSH and LQKENI. The CDR3 extends over 13 amino acids. The CDR3: CASSPGYTYEQYF. In DNA form, the CDR3 reads TGTGCCAGCTCACCAGGGTACACCTACGAGCAGTACTTC. Looking up the rest from reference TRBV18 and TRBJ2-7 gives the full variable domain: NAGVMQNPRHLVRRRGQEARLRCSPMKGHSHVYWYRQLPEEGLKFMVYLQKENIIDESGMPKERFSAEFPKEGPSILRIQQVVRGDSAAYFCASSPGYTYEQYFGPGTRLTVT.

This chain joins TRBV5-8 and TRBJ1-2; unclear D gene. The CDR3 totals 14 residues. Trimming removed 4 bases from V and 5 bases from J, with 15 bases in between. Germline CDR1 and CDR2: SGHTS and YDEGEE. As DNA, the CDR3 is TGTGCCAGCAGCCTTGGTCCTCTCGGTTATGGCTACACCTTC. Encoded protein: CASSLGPLGYGYTF.

The V gene is TRBV7-2, the J gene TRBJ1-4; 7 bases are a match to TRBD1. CDR1 is SGHTA, CDR2 FQGNSA, per germline. CDR3 length: 17 residues. Germline trimming cut 2 bases from V and 0 bases from J; bases unmatched to any gene: 6. The CDR3 DNA sequence: TGTGCCAGCAGCTTAACAGGCAGGGGGGCAACTAATGAAAAACTGTTTTTT. Its translation: CASSLTGRGATNEKLFF.

The rearrangement joins TRBV27 to TRBJ2-5, with D tentatively TRBD1 (8 bases). Germline CDR1 MNHEY, CDR2 SMNVEV (reference sequence). This CDR3 spans 16 amino acids. V was clipped by 5 bases and J by 5 bases, with 21 bases between them. The CDR3 protein is CASSPLRTGRGETQYF. CDR3 bases: TGTGCCAGCAGTCCCCTGCGGACAGGGAGGGGGGAGACCCAGTACTTC.

The gene calls are TRBV4-2 and TRBJ1-1; D not resolved. CDR3 size: 14 residues. Trimming shortened V by 1 base and J by 1 base, and 7 bases separated the two germline ends. Germline CDR1 is LGHNA and CDR2 is YNFKEQ. The chain's CDR3 is CASSQVPENTEAFF. As DNA, the CDR3 is TGTGCCAGCAGCCAAGTTCCCGAGAACACTGAAGCTTTCTTT.

This chain's CDR3 is CASSFGGSMNEQFF. For the CDR3, the DNA is TGCGCCAGCAGCTTTGGGGGGAGTATGAATGAGCAGTTCTTC. The chain recombines TRBV5-1 with TRBJ2-1, with D possibly TRBD2 on 6 matching bases. The germline V gene has CDR1 SGHRS and CDR2 YFSETQ. V was trimmed by 2 bases and J by 7 bases, leaving 13 bases between them. The CDR3 extends over 14 amino acids.

The chain is built from TRBV5-1 and TRBJ2-5, with D possibly matching TRBD2 (6 bases). Germline loops: CDR1 SGHRS, CDR2 YFSETQ. The CDR3 has 15 residues. The V end was cut by 4 bases, the J end by 2 bases, with 15 bases between. The CDR3 DNA follows: TGCGCCAGCAGCCCGCGGGACGGGAGACAAGAGACCCAGTACTTC. It codes for CASSPRDGRQETQYF.

The V call is TRBV29-1, the J call TRBJ1-1, with D hard to call. Germline V lookup: CDR1 SQVTM, CDR2 ANQGSEA. V was shortened by 7 bases and J by 0 bases, with 9 bases between the two germline ends. The CDR3 consists of 12 residues. The chain's CDR3 is CSADILNTEAFF. DNA for the CDR3: TGCAGCGCCGATATACTGAACACTGAAGCTTTCTTT.

This clone was seen a few times. V gene TRBV4-1 combines with J gene TRBJ2-7; the match to TRBD1 covers 8 bases. Unmatched junction bases numbered 4, after V lost 4 bases and J lost 5 bases. The CDR3 length is 13 residues. The germline gives CDR1 MGHRA, CDR2 YSYEKL. In nucleotides, the CDR3 is TGCGCCAGCAGCCTTGGACAGGGAGACGAGCAGTACTTC. Protein sequence: CASSLGQGDEQYF.

The chain joins TRBV25-1 to TRBJ2-6; D call uncertain. The CDR3 has 13 residues. V shed 6 bases and J shed 2 bases, with 5 bases lying between them. Germline V gene sequence: CDR1 MGHDK, CDR2 SYGVNS. CDR3 sequence: CASSLPGANVLTF. CDR3 DNA: TGTGCCAGCAGCCTCCCTGGGGCCAACGTCCTGACTTTC.

The rearrangement uses TRBV21-1 and TRBJ2-7; the table's D call of TRBD2 was not tested on the DNA. TRBV21-1 is annotated as a pseudogene. This CDR3 spans 13 amino acids. The CDR3 loop is CASPPGRSYEQYF. CDR3 bases: TGTGCCAGCCCCCCGGGAAGATCCTACGAGCAGTACTTC.

The chain links TRBV30 to TRBJ2-7; 8 bases line up with TRBD2. CDR3 length equals 13 residues. J gave up 7 bases and V 4 bases, and 9 bases lay outside the gene matches. From germline, CDR1 is GTSNPN and CDR2 SVGIG (reference sequence). CDR3 nucleotide sequence: TGTGCCTGGACAGCGGGAGCCAGTGGGGAGCAGTACTTC. The encoded protein is CAWTAGASGEQYF.

The chain links TRBV28 to TRBJ1-2, with D perhaps matching TRBD1 (6 bases). The CDR3 covers 15 residues. The ends were cut back, 5 bases at V and 0 bases at J, with 13 bases in the middle. CDR1 and CDR2 (germline): MDHEN, SYDVKM. Here the CDR3 DNA reads TGTGCCAGCAGTGCGCGCAGGGGCTCTAACTATGGCTACACCTTC. It specifies CASSARRGSNYGYTF.

J is TRBJ1-2 and V is TRBV15; D is ambiguous. V was pared by 1 base and J by 1 base, with 7 bases between. Germline assignment: CDR1 LNHNV and CDR2 YYDKDF (reference sequence). The CDR3 is 14 residues long. The CDR3 nucleotides are TGTGCCACCAGCAGAGGTGACGGTAACTATGGCTACACCTTC. Amino acid sequence: CATSRGDGNYGYTF.

This clone has just one count. This chain joins TRBV15 and TRBJ2-7, with TRBD2 as a possible D gene (5 bases). The germline V gene has CDR1 LNHNV and CDR2 YYDKDF (reference sequence). V was trimmed by 1 base and J by 2 bases, leaving 9 bases between them. CDR3 length: 14 residues. The CDR3, as DNA: TGTGCCACCAGCAGAGCGGACTTCGCCTACGAGCAGTACTTC. Amino acid sequence: CATSRADFAYEQYF.

This clone was seen a few times. V and J are TRBV11-1 and TRBJ2-7; the match to TRBD2 covers 7 bases. The germline V gene has CDR1 SGHAT and CDR2 FQDESV (reference sequence). This CDR3 comprises 15 residues. J gave up 1 base and V 1 base, and 4 bases lay outside the gene matches. The chain's CDR3 is CASSLGRERSYEQYF. DNA of the CDR3: TGTGCCAGCAGCTTAGGGCGGGAGCGGTCCTACGAGCAGTACTTC.

The CDR3 loop reads CASALVGELFF. The CDR3 DNA reads as TGCGCCAGCGCCCTGGTCGGGGAGCTGTTTTTT. The V gene is TRBV5-1, the J gene TRBJ2-2; D ambiguous. Trimming cost V 7 bases and J 7 bases, with 8 bases left between them. Looked up from germline, CDR1 is SGHRS and CDR2 is YFSETQ. The CDR3 is made up of 11 amino acids.